Presented here are 7 T cell receptor beta chains from one specimen sequenced in a study of regulatory T cells in long-lasting Graves disease. Time point denoted: newly diagnosed GD, antithyroid drugs for less than 3 months. With RNA extracted from PBMCs as input, the TCR library was made. Arm-PCR of CDR3 regions and iRepertoire HTBI primers were the basis on which TCR beta libraries were built. Each CDR3 protein is one row after TCRdb ran MiXCR on the multiplex PCR reads. The repertoire holds 550,000 to 600,000 distinct CDR3 sequences, around 16% seen once, with 12% in the top ten. These sequences were also reported in another study, on T cells in Graves' hyperthyroidism and ophthalmopathy.

This material consisted of peripheral blood mononuclear cells (PBMCs), taken at new diagnosis, from a patient treated with antithyroid drugs. All receptors derive from a man younger than 30 with Graves disease.

The CDR3 loop is CSVRSGTSTGKNIQYF. The CDR3 coding sequence is TGCAGCGTGCGATCCGGGACTAGCACCGGCAAAAACATTCAGTACTTC. The chain uses TRBV29-1 and TRBJ2-4; 9 nucleotides align to TRBD2. Unmatched junction bases numbered 12, after V lost 6 bases and J lost 3 bases. CDR3 length equals 16 residues. Germline loops: CDR1 SQVTM, CDR2 ANQGSEA.

This clonotype was seen only a few times. The gene calls are TRBV20-1 and TRBJ2-7; D assignment may be TRBD1 or TRBD2 (5 bases each). CDR3 length: 15 amino acids. Germline V gene sequence: CDR1 DFQATT, CDR2 SNEGSKA (reference sequence). Between the trimmed V and J ends, which lost 4 bases and 5 bases, there was a span of 21 bases. The CDR3 region has the DNA TGCAGTGCTACCCCCCGGGGCAGGGAAATCCACGAGCAGTACTTC. Translation gives CSATPRGREIHEQYF.

The CDR3 loop reads CASELTGGVGPPDTGELFF. DNA of the CDR3: TGTGCCAGCGAACTAACAGGGGGGGTGGGCCCCCCGGACACCGGGGAGCTGTTTTTT. V is TRBV7-9 and J is TRBJ2-2, with D possibly being TRBD1 (8 bases). The CDR3 contains 19 residues. Trimming cost V 8 bases and J 3 bases, with 28 bases left between them. Germline values: CDR1 SEHNR, CDR2 FQNEAQ (reference sequence).

Turning to this clonotype: This sequence may be a read error, since a much larger clone differs from it by one base. V is TRBV29-1 and J is TRBJ2-1; no reliable D call. The germline gives CDR1 SQVTM, CDR2 ANQGSEA. The CDR3 sequence is 12 residues long. DNA for the CDR3: TGCAGCGTTGAGGTCGTATACAATGAGCATTTCTTC. Its protein product is CSVEVVYNEHFF.

At least ten counts were recorded for this clonotype. The chain carries TRBV2 and TRBJ1-5, with D unresolved. This CDR3 region has 14 residues. Deletions cut 6 bases from V and 1 base from J, with 10 bases between. Germline values: CDR1 SNHLY, CDR2 FYNNEI. The CDR3 nucleotides read TGTGCCAGCAGGACGATCCTGAGCAATCAGCCCCAGCATTTT. This codes for CASRTILSNQPQHF.

This clonotype occurred many times. This rearrangement joins TRBV28 to TRBJ1-1; no reliable D call. The CDR3 contains 10 residues. The germline CDR1 and CDR2 sequences are MDHEN and SYDVKM. Trimming cost V 5 bases and J 3 bases, with 1 base left between them. The CDR3 DNA follows: TGTGCCAGCAGTGACACTGAAGCTTTCTTT. This sequence encodes CASSDTEAFF.

Remarks on this clonotype: The junction and the germline gene differ at one end; a read error may be behind it. V gene TRBV3-1 combines with J gene TRBJ2-1; D gene unclear. The CDR3 length is 15 residues. Germline CDR1 LGHDT, CDR2 YNNKEL (reference sequence). CDR3 DNA: TGTGCCAGCAGCCAGGCCCGGTGGGCGGATAATGAGCAGTCCTTC. Protein product: CASSQARWADNEQSF.